Listed below are T cell receptor beta chains from one sample, sequenced in a study of blood T cell repertoires in COVID-19. TCRdb keeps only in-frame clones here, not all; method: immunoSEQ multiplex PCR. Here the sample spans fewer than 400,000 clones, 90% being singletons. The sequencing input was peripheral blood. The receptors were gathered from a woman in her twenties or thirties with COVID-19, enrolled during active disease. Both conserved end residues are part of each CDR3. The order of the fields is clone size, V gene, J gene, D gene, CDR3 DNA, CDR3 protein. The D gene is left open where the match is weak. Clone size is not always given. Where it is, it says once, few, many or a class for expanded clones.

-	TRBV30	TRBJ2-6	TRBD2	TGTGCCTGGAGAGGGGCTAGCGGGATCCTACCCTCGCTTTCTGGGGCCAACGTCCTGACTTTC	CAWRGASGILPSLSGANVLTF
-	TRBV15	TRBJ1-2	-	TGTGCCACCAGCAGAGGCTCACAGGACCATGGCTACACCTTC	CATSRGSQDHGYTF
-	TRBV5-1	TRBJ1-1	-	TGCGCCAGCAGCTTGGAAGTCGGAGGGACTGAAGCTTTCTTT	CASSLEVGGTEAFF
-	TRBV7-2	TRBJ2-5	TRBD2	TGTGCCAGCAGCAGCGATGGCCTAGCGGAAGAGACCCAGTACTTC	CASSSDGLAEETQYF
once	TRBV7-9	TRBJ2-5	TRBD2	TGTGCCAGCAGCCAACCTCGGGGGGCCCAGTACTTC	CASSQPRGAQYF
few	TRBV6-2/TRBV6-3	TRBJ1-2	TRBD1	TGTGCCAGCAGTTACCGGACAGGGCCAATGCCTAACTATGGCTACACCTTC	CASSYRTGPMPNYGYTF
-	TRBV27	TRBJ2-2	TRBD1	TGTGCCAGCCAGGGGGCGGCCCTCACCGGGGAGCTGTTTTTT	CASQGAALTGELFF
-	TRBV11-1	TRBJ2-7	-	TGTGCCAGCAGCCGGGGGGCAGGCGGGGGCGAGCAGTACTTC	CASSRGAGGGEQYF
once	TRBV6-5	TRBJ1-3	-	TGTGCCAGCAGTTACTCCCAGGCAAGCTCTGGAAACACCATATATTTT	CASSYSQASSGNTIYF
-	TRBV30	TRBJ2-7	-	TGTGCCTGGAGCAACCGACAGGACGCAATCTACGAGCAGTACTTC	CAWSNRQDAIYEQYF
-	TRBV6-1	TRBJ1-1	TRBD1	TGTGCCAGCAGTGACCCTAGACAGGGATGGAACACTGAAGCTTTCTTT	CASSDPRQGWNTEAFF
once	TRBV19	TRBJ1-6	TRBD1	TGTGCCTGCAAAGTTCAGGGGGAGGATTCACCCCTCCACTTT	CACKVQGEDSPLHF
-	TRBV5-1	TRBJ1-2	TRBD1	TGCGCCAGCAGCTTGGTCCTGGACAGGGATGGCTACACCTTC	CASSLVLDRDGYTF
-	TRBV12-3/TRBV12-4	TRBJ1-2	-	TGTGCAACCCGGGAGGACTATGGCTACACCTTC	CATREDYGYTF
-	TRBV7-2	TRBJ2-1	-	TGTGCCAGCAGCTTAGTTTTTGGCGGGAATTCATATGGTGAGCAGTTCTTC	CASSLVFGGNSYGEQFF
-	TRBV5-1	TRBJ2-7	-	TGCGCCAGCAGCTCCTCAGTCTCCTACGAGCAGTACTTC	CASSSSVSYEQYF
-	TRBV15	TRBJ2-1	TRBD1	TGTGCCACCAGCCCGAGCCGGGACAGGGCCAATGAGCAGTTCTTC	CATSPSRDRANEQFF